The entry below gives a single T cell receptor beta chain sequence along with its context. The clone's antigen remains unknown. No base quality information exists; no much larger clone differs at one position. The CDR3, cysteine through phenylalanine, is 15 amino acids long. The kept DNA is CDR3 alone, 45 bases in frame from the first base. The V end loses 3 bases and the J end loses 1 base, and a stretch of 13 bases separates them. CDR1 and CDR2 (SGHNT, YYREEE) derive from the germline V gene (reference sequence). The data derive from a study of blood T cell repertoires in COVID-19 (dated by TCRdb to about 2020). Looking at the study overall: The collaborator samples originated in the United States, Italy and Spain and spanned the acute and convalescent phases of COVID-19. Where HLA class I and class II types were available, the types were taken from metadata supplied by the sample provider, not from assay-based typing. The prospective study material was composed of cDNA or gDNA derived from T cells, B-cell-depleted T cells, or PBMCs. The repertoires were made available in a free public database intended to serve as a resource for research on the immune response to SARS-CoV-2. Samples were obtained from the ongoing ImmuneRACE study (first 160 participants) and from roughly 1,300 subjects provided by 6 global collaborators. Deeply sampled blood TCRbeta repertoires from subjects exposed to, actively infected with, or recovered from COVID-19 were included in the dataset. A de-identified subject ID, COVID-19 status, age in years and sex were almost always included in the sample metadata.

The collaborating institutions used their own protocols to collect whole blood in K2EDTA tubes. For TCRbeta analysis, collaborator samples were shipped as frozen whole blood, as isolated PBMCs, or as DNA extracted from either sample type. General findings and caveats noted by the study authors: How much clinical and demographic metadata was included differed by source and by participant, and the metadata was provided uncurated.

TCRbeta CDR3 regions were amplified from genomic DNA by means of the immunoSEQ Assay, a bias-controlled multiplex PCR. As for how the authors treated the data: The number of nucleated cells in each sample was estimated from the amplification of reference gene primers within the assay. To quantify the absolute abundance of each unique TCRbeta CDR3 rearrangement, sequence reads were collapsed and filtered. For each sample, productive Simpson clonality was calculated as the square root of Simpson's diversity index across productive rearrangements. What TCRdb holds here is the immuneACCESS table cut down to in-frame rearrangements. Part of the clones is not present; checked against another copy, under half of the missing clones reflect an unresolved V gene, and the others are unexplained. For V, J and clone size, that table is used; D and trimming come from the DNA. The sample includes 110,000 to 150,000 clones, with about 84% observed a single time. 8.8% of the sample belongs to the ten largest clones.

The receptor comes from a woman aged 80 or over in a cohort sampled during active or convalescent COVID-19. Sequenced material: peripheral blood. In this chain, TRBV5-4 is recombined with TRBJ1-1, with a tentative D gene TRBD1 over 6 matching bases. The CDR3 reads as follows: CASSSYREWNTEAFF. The DNA reads as follows: TGTGCCAGCAGCTCATACAGGGAGTGGAACACTGAAGCTTTCTTT.